The entry that follows covers one T cell receptor (beta chain) sequence. In its sample, this clonotype was seen once. Its antigen has not been determined. No base-level quality is on record; no much larger clone is a single base apart. One read alone makes for weak evidence. These data are taken from a study of patients and donors after allogeneic stem cell transplantation (dated by TCRdb to the early 2020s). V is reduced by 5 bases and J by 10 bases, leaving a spacing of 9 bases between them. From the cysteine up to the phenylalanine, the CDR3 has a length of 12 residues. The CDR3 DNA has 36 bases and is translated from base 1. CDR1 and CDR2 were assigned from the germline V gene (reference sequence) as MNHEY and SMNVEV. The library was made by RT-PCR. TCRdb lists the instrument as NextSeq 550. TCRdb handled the public reads itself, with Q25 trimming in fastp and clone calling in MiXCR, and kept productive beta chains. Rows are unified per CDR3 protein, each entry keeping the most common DNA and genes. The sample table holds about 90,000 distinct CDR3 sequences, of which roughly 52% were seen once. The top ten clones comprise around 55% of the sample.

The sequenced sample was blood, either unsorted or a sorted T cell fraction (not recorded which). The V and J segments used are TRBV27 and TRBJ1-6; the D gene cannot be named for sure. The receptor's source is a human donor who was either an allogeneic HSCT recipient or a stem cell or donor lymphocyte infusion donor (not recorded which). It is not recorded whose cells these are; they may come from a transplant donor. The CDR3 protein: CASSPRASPLHF. The DNA is TGTGCCAGCAGTCCCCGCGCATCACCCCTCCACTTT.